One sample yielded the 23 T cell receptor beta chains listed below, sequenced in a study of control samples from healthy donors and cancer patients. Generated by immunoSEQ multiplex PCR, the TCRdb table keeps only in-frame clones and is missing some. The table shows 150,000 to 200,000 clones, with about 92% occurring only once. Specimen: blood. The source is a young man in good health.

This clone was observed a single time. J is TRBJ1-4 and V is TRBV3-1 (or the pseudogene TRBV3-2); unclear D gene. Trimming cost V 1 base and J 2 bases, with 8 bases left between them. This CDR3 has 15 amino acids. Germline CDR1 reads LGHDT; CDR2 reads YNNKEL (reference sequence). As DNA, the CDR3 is TGTGCCAGCAGCCAAGCCCAGGTCACTAATGAAAAACTGTTTTTT. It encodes CASSQAQVTNEKLFF.

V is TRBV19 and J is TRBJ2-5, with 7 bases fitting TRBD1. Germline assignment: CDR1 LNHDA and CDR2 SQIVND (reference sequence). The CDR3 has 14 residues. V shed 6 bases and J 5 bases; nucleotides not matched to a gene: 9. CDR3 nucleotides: TGTGCCAGTAGCCCCGGACAGGTTGGGGAGACCCAGTACTTC. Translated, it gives CASSPGQVGETQYF.

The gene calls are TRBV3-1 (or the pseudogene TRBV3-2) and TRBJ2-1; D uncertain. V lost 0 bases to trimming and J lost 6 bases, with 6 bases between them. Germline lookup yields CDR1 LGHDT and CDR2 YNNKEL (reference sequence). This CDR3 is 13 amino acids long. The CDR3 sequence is CASSQEPGNEQFF. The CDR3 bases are TGTGCCAGCAGCCAAGAGCCTGGCAATGAGCAGTTCTTC.

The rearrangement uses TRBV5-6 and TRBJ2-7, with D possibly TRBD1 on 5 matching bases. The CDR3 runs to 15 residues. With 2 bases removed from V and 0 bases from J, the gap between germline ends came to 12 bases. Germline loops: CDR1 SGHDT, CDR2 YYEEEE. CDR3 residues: CASSFTGPLSYEQYF. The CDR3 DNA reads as TGTGCCAGCAGCTTTACAGGTCCCCTCTCCTACGAGCAGTACTTC.

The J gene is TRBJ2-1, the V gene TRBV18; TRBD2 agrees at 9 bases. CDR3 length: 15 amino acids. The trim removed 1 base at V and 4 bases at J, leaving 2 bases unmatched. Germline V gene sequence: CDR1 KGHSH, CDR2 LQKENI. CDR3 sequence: CASSPQRGVYNEQFF. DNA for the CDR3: TGTGCCAGCTCACCACAGCGGGGGGTTTACAATGAGCAGTTCTTC.

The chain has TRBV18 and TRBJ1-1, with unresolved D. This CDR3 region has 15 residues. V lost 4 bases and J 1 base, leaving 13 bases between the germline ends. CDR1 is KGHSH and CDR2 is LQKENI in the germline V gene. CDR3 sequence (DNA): TGTGCCAGCTCACGAGGCAACCTGGGGAACACTGAAGCTTTCTTT. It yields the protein CASSRGNLGNTEAFF.

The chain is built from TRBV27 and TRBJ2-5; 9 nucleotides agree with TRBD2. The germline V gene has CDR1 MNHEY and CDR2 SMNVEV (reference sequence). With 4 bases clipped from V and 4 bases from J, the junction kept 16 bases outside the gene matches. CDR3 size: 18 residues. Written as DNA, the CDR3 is TGTGCCAGCAGTTCCCGACTAGCGGACAACTGGGGGGGAGAGACCCAGTACTTC. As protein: CASSSRLADNWGGETQYF.

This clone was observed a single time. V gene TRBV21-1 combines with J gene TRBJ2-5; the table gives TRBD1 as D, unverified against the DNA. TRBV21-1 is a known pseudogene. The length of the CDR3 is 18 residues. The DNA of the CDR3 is TGTGCCAGCAGCCCAGAGTGGTCTAGAAGGACAGGGGTGGAGACCCAGTACTTC. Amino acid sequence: CASSPEWSRRTGVETQYF.

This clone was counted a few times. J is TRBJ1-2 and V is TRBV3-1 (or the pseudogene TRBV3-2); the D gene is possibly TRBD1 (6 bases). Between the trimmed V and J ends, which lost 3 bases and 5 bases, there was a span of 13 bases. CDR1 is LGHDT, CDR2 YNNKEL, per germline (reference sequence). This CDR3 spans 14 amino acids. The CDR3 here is CASSHRGDLYGYTF. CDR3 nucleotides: TGTGCCAGCAGCCACAGGGGTGACCTTTATGGCTACACCTTC.

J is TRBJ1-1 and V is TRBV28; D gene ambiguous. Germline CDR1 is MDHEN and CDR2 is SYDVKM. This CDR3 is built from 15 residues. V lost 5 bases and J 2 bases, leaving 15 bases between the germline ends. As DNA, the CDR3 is TGTGCCAGCAGTCAAGGTCCAGGCCTAAACACTGAAGCTTTCTTT. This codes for CASSQGPGLNTEAFF. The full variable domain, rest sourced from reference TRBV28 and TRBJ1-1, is DVKVTQSSRYLVKRTGEKVFLECVQDMDHENMFWYRQDPGLGLRLIYFSYDVKMKEKGDIPEGYSVSREKKERFSLILESASTNQTSMYLCASSQGPGLNTEAFFGQGTRLTVV.

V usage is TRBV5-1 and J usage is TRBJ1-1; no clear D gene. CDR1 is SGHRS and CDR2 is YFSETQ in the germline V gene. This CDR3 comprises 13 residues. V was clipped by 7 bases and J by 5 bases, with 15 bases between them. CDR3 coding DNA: TGCGCCAGCGGAGAGGGTGGGGTTACTGAAGCTTTCTTT. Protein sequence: CASGEGGVTEAFF.

The CDR3 region has the DNA TGCGCCAGCAGGGATCCGGGACAGGGGCCGACTGAAGCTTTCTTT. Translated: CASRDPGQGPTEAFF. The V gene is TRBV5-1, the J gene TRBJ1-1, with 10 bases fitting TRBD1. With V trimmed by 5 bases and J by 5 bases, 9 bases remained unmatched. This CDR3 has 15 amino acids. Germline V gene data show CDR1 as SGHRS and CDR2 as YFSETQ.

CDR3 sequence (DNA): TGTGCCAGCAGCTTAGGGTACGGGCAGGGTTTTGGCTACACCTTC. It specifies CASSLGYGQGFGYTF. V usage is TRBV7-2 and J usage is TRBJ1-2; the D gene is possibly TRBD1 (5 bases). Trimming took 1 base from V and 7 from J, leaving 16 bases between them. CDR1 and CDR2 from the germline V gene are SGHTA and FQGNSA. The CDR3 sequence is 15 residues long.

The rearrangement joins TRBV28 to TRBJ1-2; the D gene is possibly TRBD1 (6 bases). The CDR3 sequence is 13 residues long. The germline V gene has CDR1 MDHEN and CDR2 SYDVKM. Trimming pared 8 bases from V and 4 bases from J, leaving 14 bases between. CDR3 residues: CASSNRAGYGYTF. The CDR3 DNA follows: TGTGCCAGCTCCAACAGGGCAGGCTATGGCTACACCTTC.

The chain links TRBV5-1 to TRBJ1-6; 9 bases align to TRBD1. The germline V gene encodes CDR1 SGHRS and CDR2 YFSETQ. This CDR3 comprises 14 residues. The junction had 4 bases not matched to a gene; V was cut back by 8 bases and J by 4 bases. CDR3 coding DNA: TGCGCCAGTCGACAGGGGGATTATAATTCACCCCTCCACTTT. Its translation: CASRQGDYNSPLHF.

CDR3 bases: TGCGCCAGCAGCTTGACATCAACTAATGAAAAACTGTTTTTT. As protein: CASSLTSTNEKLFF. V gene TRBV5-1 combines with J gene TRBJ1-4; no clear D. Trimming removed 1 base at V and 0 bases at J, with 4 bases between. Germline V lookup: CDR1 SGHRS, CDR2 YFSETQ. This CDR3 is 14 amino acids long.

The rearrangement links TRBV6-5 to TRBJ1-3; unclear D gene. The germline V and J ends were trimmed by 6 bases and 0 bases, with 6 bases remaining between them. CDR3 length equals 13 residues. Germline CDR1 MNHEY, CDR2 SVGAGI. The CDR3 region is CASSPYSGNTIYF. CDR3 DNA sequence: TGTGCCAGCAGCCCCTACTCTGGAAACACCATATATTTT.

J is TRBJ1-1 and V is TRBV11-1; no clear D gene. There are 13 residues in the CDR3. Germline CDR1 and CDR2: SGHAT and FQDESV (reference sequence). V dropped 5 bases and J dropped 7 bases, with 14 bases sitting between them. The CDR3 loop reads CASSVGVVGEAFF. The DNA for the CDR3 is TGTGCCAGCAGCGTAGGAGTTGTGGGTGAAGCTTTCTTT.

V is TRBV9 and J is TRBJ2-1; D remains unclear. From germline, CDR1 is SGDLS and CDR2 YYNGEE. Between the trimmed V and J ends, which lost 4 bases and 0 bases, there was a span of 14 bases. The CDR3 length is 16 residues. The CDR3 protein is CASSPLPASSYNEQFF. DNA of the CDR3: TGTGCCAGCAGCCCTCTCCCCGCGAGCTCCTACAATGAGCAGTTCTTC. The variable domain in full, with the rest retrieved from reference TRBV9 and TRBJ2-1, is DSGVTQTPKHLITATGQRVTLRCSPRSGDLSVYWYQQSLDQGLQFLIQYYNGEERAKGNILERFSAQQFPDLHSELNLSSLELGDSALYFCASSPLPASSYNEQFFGPGTRLTVL.

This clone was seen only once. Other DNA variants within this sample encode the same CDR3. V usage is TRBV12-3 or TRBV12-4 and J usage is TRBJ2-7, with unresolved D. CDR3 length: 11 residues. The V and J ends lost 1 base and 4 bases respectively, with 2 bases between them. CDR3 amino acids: CASSLGYEQYF. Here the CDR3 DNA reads TGTGCCAGCAGTTTAGGTTACGAGCAGTACTTC.

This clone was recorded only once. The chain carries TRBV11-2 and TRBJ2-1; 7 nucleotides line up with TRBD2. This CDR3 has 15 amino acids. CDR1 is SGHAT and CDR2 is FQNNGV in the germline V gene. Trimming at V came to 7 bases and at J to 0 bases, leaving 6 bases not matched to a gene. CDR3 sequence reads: CASTFSGNSYNEQFF. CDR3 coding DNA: TGTGCCAGCACCTTCAGCGGGAACTCCTACAATGAGCAGTTCTTC. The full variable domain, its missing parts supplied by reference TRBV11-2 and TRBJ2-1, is EAGVAQSPRYKIIEKRQSVAFWCNPISGHATLYWYQQILGQGPKLLIQFQNNGVVDDSQLPKDRFSAERLKGVDSTLKIQPAKLEDSAVYLCASTFSGNSYNEQFFGPGTRLTVL.

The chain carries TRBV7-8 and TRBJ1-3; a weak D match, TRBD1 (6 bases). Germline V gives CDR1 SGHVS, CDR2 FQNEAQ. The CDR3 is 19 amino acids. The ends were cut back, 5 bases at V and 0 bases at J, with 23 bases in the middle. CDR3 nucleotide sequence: TGTGCCAGCAGCCTAGTTGTGGTTTGGGGGCAGCTCTCTGGAAACACCATATATTTT. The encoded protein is CASSLVVVWGQLSGNTIYF.

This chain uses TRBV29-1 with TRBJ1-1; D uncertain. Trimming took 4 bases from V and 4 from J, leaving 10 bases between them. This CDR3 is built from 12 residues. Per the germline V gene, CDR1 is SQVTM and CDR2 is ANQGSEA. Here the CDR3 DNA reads TGCAGCGTTGGCGGAGCGGTCACTGAAGCTTTCTTT. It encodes CSVGGAVTEAFF. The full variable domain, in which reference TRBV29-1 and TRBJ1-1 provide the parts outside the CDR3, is SAVISQKPSRDICQRGTSLTIQCQVDSQVTMMFWYRQQPGQSLTLIATANQGSEATYESGFVIDKFPISRPNLTFSTLTVSNMSPEDSSIYLCSVGGAVTEAFFGQGTRLTVV.